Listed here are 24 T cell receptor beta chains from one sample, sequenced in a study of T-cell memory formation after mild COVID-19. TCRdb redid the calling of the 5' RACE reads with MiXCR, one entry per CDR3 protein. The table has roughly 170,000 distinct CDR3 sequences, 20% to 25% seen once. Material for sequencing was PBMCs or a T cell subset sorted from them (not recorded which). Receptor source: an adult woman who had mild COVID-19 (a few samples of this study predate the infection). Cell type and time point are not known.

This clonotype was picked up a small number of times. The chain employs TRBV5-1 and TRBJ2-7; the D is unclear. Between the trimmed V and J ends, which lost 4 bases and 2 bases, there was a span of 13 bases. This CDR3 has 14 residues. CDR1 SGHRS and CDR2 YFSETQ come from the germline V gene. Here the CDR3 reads CASSPRVYAYEQYF. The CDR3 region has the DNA TGCGCCAGCAGCCCTCGGGTTTATGCCTACGAGCAGTACTTC.

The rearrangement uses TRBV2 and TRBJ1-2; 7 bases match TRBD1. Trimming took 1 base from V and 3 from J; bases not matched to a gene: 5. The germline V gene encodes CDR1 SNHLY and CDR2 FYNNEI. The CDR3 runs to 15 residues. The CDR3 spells CASSEVGGGDYGYTF. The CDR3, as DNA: TGTGCCAGCAGTGAAGTCGGAGGGGGCGACTATGGCTACACCTTC.

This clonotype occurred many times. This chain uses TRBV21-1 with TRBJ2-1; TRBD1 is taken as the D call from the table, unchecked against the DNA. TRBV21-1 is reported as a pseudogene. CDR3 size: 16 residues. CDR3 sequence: CASSKCPWKGEDEQFF. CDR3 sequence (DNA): TGTGCCAGCAGCAAATGCCCCTGGAAGGGCGAAGATGAGCAGTTCTTC.

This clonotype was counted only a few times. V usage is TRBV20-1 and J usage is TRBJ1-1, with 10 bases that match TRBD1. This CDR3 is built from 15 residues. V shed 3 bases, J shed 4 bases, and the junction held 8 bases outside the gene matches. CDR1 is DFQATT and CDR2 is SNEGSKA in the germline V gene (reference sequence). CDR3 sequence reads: CSASFGDRGFTEAFF. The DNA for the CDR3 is TGCAGTGCTAGTTTTGGGGACAGGGGTTTCACTGAAGCTTTCTTT.

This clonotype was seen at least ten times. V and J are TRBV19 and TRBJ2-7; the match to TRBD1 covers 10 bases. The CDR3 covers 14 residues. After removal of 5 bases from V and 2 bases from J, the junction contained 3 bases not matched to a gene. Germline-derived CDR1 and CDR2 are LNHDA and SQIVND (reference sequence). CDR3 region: CASSAGQGPYEQYF. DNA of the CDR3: TGTGCCAGTAGTGCGGGACAGGGGCCCTACGAGCAGTACTTC.

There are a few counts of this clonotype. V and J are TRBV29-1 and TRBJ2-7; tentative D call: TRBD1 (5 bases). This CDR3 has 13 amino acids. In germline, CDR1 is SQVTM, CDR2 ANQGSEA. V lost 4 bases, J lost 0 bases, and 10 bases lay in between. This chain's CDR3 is CSVGTGFSYEQYF. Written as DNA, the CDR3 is TGCAGCGTTGGTACAGGTTTCTCCTACGAGCAGTACTTC.

CDR3 sequence (DNA): TGTGCCAGCAGCGCACCCCCCTTCACTCCCGGGACAGAGGGAGCCAAAAACATTCAGTACTTC. The encoded protein is CASSAPPFTPGTEGAKNIQYF. The V gene is TRBV7-6, the J gene TRBJ2-4; 7 bases agree with TRBD1. The length of the CDR3 is 21 residues. Germline values: CDR1 SGHVS, CDR2 FNYEAQ. Trimming took 5 bases from V and 0 from J; bases not matched to a gene: 22.

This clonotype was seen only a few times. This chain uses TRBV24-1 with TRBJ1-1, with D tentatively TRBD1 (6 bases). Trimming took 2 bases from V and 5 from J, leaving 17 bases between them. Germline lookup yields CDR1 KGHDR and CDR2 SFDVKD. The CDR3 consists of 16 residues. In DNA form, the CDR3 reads TGTGCCACCAGTGATTCTGGGGGCGGAGAATGGACTGAAGCTTTCTTT. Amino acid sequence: CATSDSGGGEWTEAFF.

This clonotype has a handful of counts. The CDR3 sequence is CATSRGQGDYEQYF. DNA of the CDR3: TGTGCCACCAGCAGAGGTCAGGGGGATTACGAGCAGTACTTC. V is TRBV15 and J is TRBJ2-7; TRBD1 aligns across 7 bases. The CDR3 totals 14 residues. Germline loops: CDR1 LNHNV, CDR2 YYDKDF (reference sequence). Trimming cost V 1 base and J 4 bases; bases outside gene matches: 4.

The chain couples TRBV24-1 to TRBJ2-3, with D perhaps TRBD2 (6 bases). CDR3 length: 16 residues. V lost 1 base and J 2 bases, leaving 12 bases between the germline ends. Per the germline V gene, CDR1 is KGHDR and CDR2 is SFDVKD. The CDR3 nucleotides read TGTGCCACCAGTGATTTACCTGGGAGGACCACAGATACGCAGTATTTT. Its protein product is CATSDLPGRTTDTQYF.

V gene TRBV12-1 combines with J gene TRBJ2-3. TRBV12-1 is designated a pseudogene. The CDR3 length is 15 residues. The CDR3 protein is CASSFVRGYTDTQYF. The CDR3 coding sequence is TGTGCCAGCAGCTTTGTTCGCGGCTACACAGATACGCAGTATTTT.

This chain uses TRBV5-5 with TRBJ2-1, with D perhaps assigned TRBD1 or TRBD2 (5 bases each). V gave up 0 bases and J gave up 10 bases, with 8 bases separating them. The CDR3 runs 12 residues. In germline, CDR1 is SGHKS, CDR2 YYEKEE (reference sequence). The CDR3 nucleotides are TGTGCCAGCAGCTTGGCCGGGGCGGAGCAGTTCTTC. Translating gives CASSLAGAEQFF.

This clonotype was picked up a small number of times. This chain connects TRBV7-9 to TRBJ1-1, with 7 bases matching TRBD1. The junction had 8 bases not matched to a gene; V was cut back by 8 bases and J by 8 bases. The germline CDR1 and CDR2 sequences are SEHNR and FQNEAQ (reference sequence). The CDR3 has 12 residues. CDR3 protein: CASRYRGPEAFF. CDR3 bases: TGTGCCAGCCGATACAGGGGCCCCGAAGCTTTCTTT.

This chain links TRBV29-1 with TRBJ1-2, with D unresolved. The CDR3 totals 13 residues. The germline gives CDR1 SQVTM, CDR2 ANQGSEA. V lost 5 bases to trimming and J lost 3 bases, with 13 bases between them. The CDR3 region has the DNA TGCAGCGTTTCGAAGGACGAGGACTATGGCTACACCTTC. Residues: CSVSKDEDYGYTF.

In nucleotides, the CDR3 is TGCAGCGTCGAACTCGCGGGGGGCGGGTACACTGAAGCTTTCTTT. It is translated as CSVELAGGGYTEAFF. V is TRBV29-1 and J is TRBJ1-1, with a possible D match to TRBD1 (6 bases). The CDR3 is 15 amino acids. Germline lookup yields CDR1 SQVTM and CDR2 ANQGSEA. The V end was cut by 6 bases, the J end by 3 bases, with 20 bases between.

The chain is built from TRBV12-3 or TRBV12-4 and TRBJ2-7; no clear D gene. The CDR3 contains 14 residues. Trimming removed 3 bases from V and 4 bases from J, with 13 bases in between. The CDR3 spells CASSFDTGRYEQYF. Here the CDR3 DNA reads TGTGCCAGCAGTTTTGATACCGGAAGATACGAGCAGTACTTC.

CDR3 protein: CATSSLQETQYF. The DNA for the CDR3 is TGTGCCACCAGCAGCCTTCAAGAGACCCAGTACTTC. The J gene is TRBJ2-5, the V gene TRBV15; D is unresolved. Germline CDR1 and CDR2: LNHNV and YYDKDF (reference sequence). Trimming stripped 3 bases from V and 2 bases from J, with 4 bases between. The length of the CDR3 is 12 residues.

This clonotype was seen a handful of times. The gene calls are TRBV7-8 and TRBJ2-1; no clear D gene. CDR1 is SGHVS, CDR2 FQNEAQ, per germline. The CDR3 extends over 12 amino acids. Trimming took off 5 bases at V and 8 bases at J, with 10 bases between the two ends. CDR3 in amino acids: CASSQPPYEQFF. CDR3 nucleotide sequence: TGTGCCAGCAGCCAGCCTCCATATGAGCAGTTCTTC.

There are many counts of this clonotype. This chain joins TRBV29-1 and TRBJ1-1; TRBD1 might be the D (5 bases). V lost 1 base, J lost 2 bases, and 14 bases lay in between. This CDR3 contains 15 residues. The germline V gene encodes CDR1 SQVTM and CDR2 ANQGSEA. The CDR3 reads CSVEGGSLGNTEAFF. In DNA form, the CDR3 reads TGCAGCGTTGAAGGGGGCAGTTTGGGTAACACTGAAGCTTTCTTT.

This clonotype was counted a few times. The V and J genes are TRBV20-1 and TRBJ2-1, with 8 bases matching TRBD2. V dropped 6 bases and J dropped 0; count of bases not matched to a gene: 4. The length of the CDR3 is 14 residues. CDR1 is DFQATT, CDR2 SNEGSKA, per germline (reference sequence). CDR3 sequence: CSAKREFSYNEQFF. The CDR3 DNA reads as TGCAGTGCAAAGCGGGAGTTCTCCTACAATGAGCAGTTCTTC.

CDR3 in amino acids: CASSLRQTNQPQHF. In DNA, the CDR3 is TGTGCCAGCAGTTTACGGCAGACCAATCAGCCCCAGCATTTT. This chain links TRBV27 with TRBJ1-5; no reliable D call. Germline-derived CDR1 and CDR2 are MNHEY and SMNVEV (reference sequence). V gave up 2 bases and J gave up 3 bases, with 8 bases separating them. The CDR3 contains 14 residues.

Here the CDR3 DNA reads TGTGCCAGCAGTTTTCTTCCCCGGGACAGCTACGAGCAGTACTTC. Translated, it gives CASSFLPRDSYEQYF. The rearrangement joins TRBV27 to TRBJ2-7, with TRBD1 matching 7 bases. This CDR3 region has 15 residues. Germline CDR1 is MNHEY and CDR2 is SMNVEV (reference sequence). V was clipped by 3 bases and J by 3 bases; unmatched bases: 8.

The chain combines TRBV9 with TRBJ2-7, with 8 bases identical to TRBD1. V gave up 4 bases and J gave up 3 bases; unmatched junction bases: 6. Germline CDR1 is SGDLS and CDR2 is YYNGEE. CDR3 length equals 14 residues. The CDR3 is CASSLSGTGYEQYF. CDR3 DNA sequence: TGTGCCAGCAGCCTCTCCGGGACAGGCTACGAGCAGTACTTC. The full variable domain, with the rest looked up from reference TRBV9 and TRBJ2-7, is DSGVTQTPKHLITATGQRVTLRCSPRSGDLSVYWYQQSLDQGLQFLIQYYNGEERAKGNILERFSAQQFPDLHSELNLSSLELGDSALYFCASSLSGTGYEQYFGPGTRLTVT.

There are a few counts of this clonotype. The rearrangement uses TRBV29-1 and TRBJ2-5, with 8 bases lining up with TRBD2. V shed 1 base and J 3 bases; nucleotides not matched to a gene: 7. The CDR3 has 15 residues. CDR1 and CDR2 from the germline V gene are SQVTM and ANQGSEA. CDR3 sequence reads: CSVEVVAGWEETQYF. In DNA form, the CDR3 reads TGCAGCGTTGAAGTGGTAGCGGGATGGGAAGAGACCCAGTACTTC.